This paragraph covers one T cell receptor (beta chain) sequence. Its antigen is currently unknown. This sample was taken from a study of cytomegalovirus exposure and HLA in healthy donors. Study conclusions and caveats: As a later analysis revealed, most CMV-associated TCR beta chains appeared HLA-restricted. Follow-up analysis seemed to connect common viral pathogens with several of the most significant clusters identified.

Healthy donors of bone marrow made up the group. Vbeta (60) and Jbeta (13) primers were used in the PCR. Profiling relied on immunoSEQ multiplex PCR, and the TCRdb table lists in-frame clones only, not all of them. The sample lists under 35,000 clones, about 63% occurring once. This CDR3 has 13 amino acids. The germline gives CDR1 KGHSH, CDR2 LQKENI. Between the trimmed V and J ends, which lost 5 bases and 0 bases, there was a span of 8 bases. The sequenced material came from PBMCs. The TCR originated in a man aged 45-65 years in good health and CMV-seropositive. The chain uses TRBV18 and TRBJ2-7; D not resolved. The CDR3 DNA reads TGTGCCAGCTCAAGAGACTCCTCCTACGAGCAGTACTTC. It encodes CASSRDSSYEQYF.